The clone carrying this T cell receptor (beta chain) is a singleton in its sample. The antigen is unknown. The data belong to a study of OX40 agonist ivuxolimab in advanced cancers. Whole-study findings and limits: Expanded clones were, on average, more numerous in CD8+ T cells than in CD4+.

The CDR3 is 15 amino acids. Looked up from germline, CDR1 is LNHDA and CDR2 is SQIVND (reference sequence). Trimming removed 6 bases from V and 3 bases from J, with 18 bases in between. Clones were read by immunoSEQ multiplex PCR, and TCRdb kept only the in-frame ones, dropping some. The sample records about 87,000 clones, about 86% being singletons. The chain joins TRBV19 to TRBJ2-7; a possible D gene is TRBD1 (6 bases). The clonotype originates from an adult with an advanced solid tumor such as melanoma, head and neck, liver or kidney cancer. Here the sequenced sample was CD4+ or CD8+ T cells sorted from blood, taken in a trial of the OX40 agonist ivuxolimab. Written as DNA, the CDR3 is TGTGCCAGTAGCAATACAGGGCCCCCTAACTACGAGCAGTACTTC. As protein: CASSNTGPPNYEQYF.